The clone carrying this T cell receptor (beta chain) has a count of ten or more. Its specificity is unknown. Per germline, CDR1 MNHEY and CDR2 SVGAGI. CDR3 length: 15 residues. V was cut by 3 bases and J by 4 bases, with 16 bases left in between. The sample is drawn from a study of CD8 T cells in ankylosing spondylitis. MiXCR, run by TCRdb on the 5' RACE reads, gives a single entry per CDR3 protein. The repertoire holds around 300,000 distinct CDR3 sequences, with roughly 10% as singletons. Study-level points and caveats: Some of these motif variants have turned up before, in reports on reactive arthritis synovial fluid and blood. Disease-linked clones reportedly concentrated significantly in matched ankylosing spondylitis synovial fluid.

This sequence joins TRBV6-5 and TRBJ2-7, with D perhaps matching TRBD2 (6 bases). Sequencing was performed on blood, either unsorted or a sorted T cell fraction (not recorded which). This sequence originates from a female donor with ankylosing spondylitis or in good health (not recorded which). Written as DNA, the CDR3 is TGTGCCAGCAGTTATTCGGGAGCGCCCATGTACGAGCAGTACTTC. Translated, it gives CASSYSGAPMYEQYF.